One TCR beta chain is described in this entry. Its antigen is not identified. These data belong to a study of T cell repertoires in cytomegalovirus infection. Overall study context: Both a matching HLA type and CMV infection were indicated by public TCR beta signatures. The study, taken as a whole, reports: CMV-specific TCR beta clonotypes restricted by HLA-C dominated the ex vivo response. Summed frequency of shared TCR beta families picked out CMV carriers who also had the relevant HLA.

From the reads, TCRdb called clonotypes with MiXCR, one entry per CDR3 protein. This sample carries hundreds of thousands of distinct CDR3 sequences, around a tenth of them seen once, and the ten largest clones take 3.5% to 4.5%. The germline V gene has CDR1 MNHEY and CDR2 SMNVEV (reference sequence). The CDR3 extends over 13 amino acids. Deletions cut 1 base from V and 12 bases from J, with 16 bases between. Sequencing was performed on PBMCs. This TCR derives from a human donor in good health (CMV status not recorded). Some clones in this sample may be carry-over from other donors' samples. The chain uses TRBV27 and TRBJ2-7; D uncertain. CDR3 nucleotides: TGTGCCAGCAGTTTATTGGGAACTGACGTCTGGTACTTC. This gives the protein CASSLLGTDVWYF.